The 27 T cell receptor beta chains given below trace back to one sample, sequenced in a study of cytomegalovirus exposure and HLA in healthy donors. Primers included in the PCR were 60 Vbeta and 13 Jbeta primers. Clones were sequenced by immunoSEQ multiplex PCR, and TCRdb holds only the in-frame ones, with some missing. The sample shows about 91,000 clones, about three quarters of them seen only once. Specimen: PBMCs. The source of these receptors is a male donor in good health and CMV-seropositive.

This clone was counted between two and nine times. This chain connects TRBV27 to TRBJ1-1, with D perhaps TRBD1 (6 bases). The CDR3 extends over 14 amino acids. V lost 6 bases and J lost 0, with 11 bases in between. Germline-derived CDR1 and CDR2 are MNHEY and SMNVEV (reference sequence). CDR3 loop: CASRPGVVNTEAFF. The CDR3 DNA reads as TGTGCCAGCAGACCAGGGGTGGTGAACACTGAAGCTTTCTTT.

This clone was observed a single time. The CDR3 loop reads CASSWSGEHQETQYF. The CDR3 nucleotides are TGTGCCAGCAGCTGGTCCGGGGAGCACCAAGAGACCCAGTACTTC. V and J are TRBV11-2 and TRBJ2-5, with D perhaps TRBD2 (5 bases). CDR3 size: 15 residues. With 4 bases removed from V and 0 bases from J, the gap between germline ends came to 12 bases. Germline-derived CDR1 and CDR2 are SGHAT and FQNNGV.

The rearrangement joins TRBV28 to TRBJ1-1, with a weak D call TRBD1 (5 bases). This CDR3 spans 14 amino acids. V gave up 3 bases and J gave up 4 bases, with 12 bases separating them. Germline loops: CDR1 MDHEN, CDR2 SYDVKM. The chain's CDR3 is CASSFSGLGTEAFF. CDR3 nucleotide sequence: TGTGCCAGCAGTTTCTCAGGGTTGGGCACTGAAGCTTTCTTT.

The genes are TRBV7-9 and TRBJ1-5, with a weak D call TRBD1 (5 bases). Between the trimmed V and J ends, which lost 5 bases and 8 bases, there was a span of 13 bases. Germline loops: CDR1 SEHNR, CDR2 FQNEAQ (reference sequence). CDR3 size: 13 residues. CDR3 bases: TGTGCCAGCAGCGGAAGGGGTTTGGAGCCCCAGCATTTT. It codes for CASSGRGLEPQHF.

This clone was seen only a few times. This sequence joins TRBV2 and TRBJ1-2, with D possibly matching TRBD1 (5 bases). There are 13 residues in the CDR3. Per the germline V gene, CDR1 is SNHLY and CDR2 is FYNNEI. V lost 4 bases and J 8 bases, leaving 14 bases between the germline ends. CDR3 DNA: TGTGCCAGCAGTGCGATGGGGCAGAGGGGCTACACCTTC. The encoded protein is CASSAMGQRGYTF.

The chain recombines TRBV27 with TRBJ1-5; a possible D gene is TRBD1 (5 bases). V was pared by 5 bases and J by 3 bases, with 20 bases between. CDR1 MNHEY and CDR2 SMNVEV come from the germline V gene (reference sequence). The CDR3 extends over 17 amino acids. CDR3 protein: CASSQKTGPKANQPQHF. The CDR3 DNA follows: TGTGCCAGCAGTCAGAAAACAGGACCAAAGGCCAATCAGCCCCAGCATTTT.

The V call is TRBV6-6, the J call TRBJ2-2; TRBD1 matches at 9 bases. Germline V gene sequence: CDR1 MNHNY, CDR2 SVGAGI (reference sequence). V shed 5 bases and J 5 bases; nucleotides not matched to a gene: 3. This CDR3 has 14 amino acids. CDR3 residues: CASSKGQGTGELFF. For the CDR3, the DNA is TGTGCCAGCAGTAAAGGACAGGGGACCGGGGAGCTGTTTTTT.

The chain carries TRBV28 and TRBJ2-7, with D tentatively TRBD1 (6 bases). This CDR3 spans 14 amino acids. V was pared by 6 bases and J by 2 bases, with 14 bases between. CDR1 is MDHEN and CDR2 is SYDVKM in the germline V gene. The CDR3 nucleotides read TGTGCCAGCAGAGACAACGGACAGACCTACGAGCAGTACTTC. Translation gives CASRDNGQTYEQYF.

The chain has TRBV27 and TRBJ2-1; 8 bases match TRBD2. CDR1 MNHEY and CDR2 SMNVEV come from the germline V gene (reference sequence). The CDR3 spans 15 residues. V lost 1 base to trimming and J lost 4 bases; unmatched junction nucleotides: 3. In DNA, the CDR3 is TGTGCCAGCAGTTTATACCCGGGAGGGTACAATGAGCAGTTCTTC. Amino acid sequence: CASSLYPGGYNEQFF.

This clone has only a few counts. The chain uses TRBV5-1 and TRBJ1-2; TRBD1 aligns across 7 bases. Germline CDR1 is SGHRS and CDR2 is YFSETQ. The CDR3 loop spans 16 amino acids. V was pared by 0 bases and J by 3 bases, with 8 bases of the junction left unmatched. Written as DNA, the CDR3 is TGCGCCAGCAGCTTGGTCGGACAGGCCACCTACTATGGCTACACCTTC. Translating gives CASSLVGQATYYGYTF.

CDR3 in amino acids: CASSLRQVNQPQHF. DNA of the CDR3: TGTGCCAGCAGTTTAAGACAGGTCAATCAGCCCCAGCATTTT. The J gene is TRBJ1-5, the V gene TRBV2; tentative D call: TRBD1 (6 bases). Germline loops: CDR1 SNHLY, CDR2 FYNNEI. Trimming removed 5 bases at V and 3 bases at J, with 11 bases between. The CDR3 loop spans 14 amino acids.

The chain couples TRBV6-5 to TRBJ1-2; possibly TRBD1 for D (5 bases). Germline values: CDR1 MNHEY, CDR2 SVGAGI. The length of the CDR3 is 16 residues. V was pared by 0 bases and J by 2 bases, with 13 bases between. CDR3 sequence (DNA): TGTGCCAGCAGTTACTCGAGATCCGCAGGGAACTATGGCTACACCTTC. Its translation is CASSYSRSAGNYGYTF.

The chain is built from TRBV5-4 and TRBJ2-7; D is possibly TRBD1 (6 bases). V lost 2 bases and J lost 1, with 16 bases in between. CDR3 length: 16 amino acids. Germline V gene sequence: CDR1 SGHNT, CDR2 YYREEE (reference sequence). The CDR3 sequence is CASSFRTVSKSYEQYF. The CDR3 nucleotides read TGTGCCAGCAGCTTCAGGACAGTTTCTAAGTCCTACGAGCAGTACTTC.

This clone has just a few counts. This sequence joins TRBV5-4 and TRBJ1-1; 7 bases fit TRBD1. Germline-derived CDR1 and CDR2 are SGHNT and YYREEE (reference sequence). The V gene end was trimmed by 4 bases and the J gene end by 2 bases; junction bases not matched to a gene: 8. This CDR3 has 15 residues. CDR3 bases: TGTGCCAGCAGCGGGCCGGGACAGATTAACACTGAAGCTTTCTTT. Residues: CASSGPGQINTEAFF.

This chain joins TRBV28 and TRBJ1-1, with TRBD1 matching over 8 bases. After removal of 7 bases from V and 5 bases from J, the junction contained 9 bases not matched to a gene. The CDR3 has 14 residues. Germline loops: CDR1 MDHEN, CDR2 SYDVKM. The DNA for the CDR3 is TGTGCCAGCACCCTGGACAGGGTGTTAACTGAAGCTTTCTTT. It specifies CASTLDRVLTEAFF.

V gene TRBV28 combines with J gene TRBJ2-7, with TRBD1 matching over 10 bases. CDR3 length equals 13 residues. Germline V lookup: CDR1 MDHEN, CDR2 SYDVKM. V lost 8 bases and J lost 2; bases outside the gene matches: 3. CDR3 sequence: CASRDRGPYEQYF. The DNA of the CDR3 is TGTGCCAGCCGGGACAGGGGTCCCTACGAGCAGTACTTC.

This clone was counted once. V usage is TRBV19 and J usage is TRBJ1-1; weak D call: TRBD1 (6 bases). From germline, CDR1 is LNHDA and CDR2 SQIVND (reference sequence). This CDR3 has 14 residues. V was trimmed by 1 base and J by 7 bases, leaving 13 bases between them. In nucleotides, the CDR3 is TGTGCCAGTAGTATAGGAGGGAACAGGGTTGAAGCTTTCTTT. Translating gives CASSIGGNRVEAFF. Filled out from reference TRBV19 and TRBJ1-1, the complete variable domain reads DGGITQSPKYLFRKEGQNVTLSCEQNLNHDAMYWYRQDPGQGLRLIYYSQIVNDFQKGDIAEGYSVSREKKESFPLTVTSAQKNPTAFYLCASSIGGNRVEAFFGQGTRLTVV.

This clone occurred a few times. J is TRBJ2-3 and V is TRBV11-3; a weak D match, TRBD2 (5 bases). With 1 base removed from V and 4 bases from J, the gap between germline ends came to 9 bases. The germline V gene encodes CDR1 SGHNT and CDR2 YENEEA. This CDR3 region has 14 residues. This CDR3 is CASSLGGWADTQYF. DNA for the CDR3: TGTGCCAGCAGCTTAGGAGGGTGGGCAGATACGCAGTATTTT.

Details on this clone: The same CDR3 arises from other DNA sequences in this sample as well. V is TRBV27 and J is TRBJ2-2; D remains ambiguous. With 4 bases removed from V and 5 bases from J, the gap between germline ends came to 5 bases. The CDR3 length is 12 residues. CDR1 and CDR2 from the germline V gene are MNHEY and SMNVEV (reference sequence). Here the CDR3 reads CASSSGTGELFF. In nucleotides, the CDR3 is TGTGCCAGCAGTTCAGGAACCGGGGAGCTGTTTTTT.

This clone was seen a few times. CDR3 bases: TGTGCCATCAGTGAGTCGATGGAGCAGCCCCAGCATTTT. It codes for CAISESMEQPQHF. This chain joins TRBV10-3 and TRBJ1-5; no definite D call. V shed 0 bases and J shed 7 bases, with 7 bases lying between them. The germline CDR1 and CDR2 sequences are ENHRY and SYGVKD. CDR3 size: 13 residues.

The chain recombines TRBV30 with TRBJ1-6, with a weak D call TRBD1 (5 bases). V was pared by 2 bases and J by 7 bases, with 12 bases between. Per germline, CDR1 GTSNPN and CDR2 SVGIG (reference sequence). This CDR3 comprises 14 residues. The chain's CDR3 is CAWSSGLKNSPLHF. CDR3 sequence (DNA): TGTGCCTGGAGTTCAGGGTTGAAAAATTCACCCCTCCACTTT.

This clone was recorded a few times. This chain uses TRBV5-1 with TRBJ2-1; 12 bases are a match to TRBD2. J lost 5 bases, V lost 0 bases, and 0 bases had no gene match. CDR1 is SGHRS, CDR2 YFSETQ, per germline. CDR3 length equals 15 residues. The CDR3 protein is CASSLGTSGDNEQFF. Here the CDR3 DNA reads TGCGCCAGCAGCTTGGGGACTAGCGGGGACAATGAGCAGTTCTTC.

The chain uses TRBV5-4 and TRBJ2-4; a weak D match, TRBD1 (6 bases). Trimming removed 0 bases from V and 3 bases from J, with 10 bases in between. The CDR3 contains 15 residues. The germline gives CDR1 SGHNT, CDR2 YYREEE (reference sequence). The CDR3 DNA follows: TGTGCCAGCAGCTTGGACAGGGTTCACAAAAACATTCAGTACTTC. It translates to CASSLDRVHKNIQYF.

The chain recombines TRBV7-9 with TRBJ1-1; the D is unclear. The germline CDR1 and CDR2 sequences are SEHNR and FQNEAQ (reference sequence). The V end was cut by 3 bases, the J end by 4 bases, with 9 bases between. The CDR3 spans 13 residues. The CDR3 region is CASSFGAPTEAFF. For the CDR3, the DNA is TGTGCCAGCAGCTTTGGAGCACCCACTGAAGCTTTCTTT. The whole variable domain, filled in from reference TRBV7-9 and TRBJ1-1, reads DTGVSQNPRHKITKRGQNVTFRCDPISEHNRLYWYRQTLGQGPEFLTYFQNEAQLEKSRLLSDRFSAERPKGSFSTLEIQRTEQGDSAMYLCASSFGAPTEAFFGQGTRLTVV.

The CDR3 is CASSYRTGATYEQYF. In nucleotides, the CDR3 is TGTGCCAGCAGTTACCGGACAGGGGCAACCTACGAGCAGTACTTC. The chain links TRBV6-5 to TRBJ2-7, with 9 bases aligning to TRBD1. The V and J ends lost 2 bases and 2 bases, in that order; junction bases with no gene match: 4. The CDR3 length is 15 residues. The germline V gene has CDR1 MNHEY and CDR2 SVGAGI.

CDR3 residues: CASSEFSPGSGDYEQYF. CDR3 sequence (DNA): TGCGCCAGCAGTGAGTTTTCACCCGGATCGGGGGACTACGAGCAGTACTTC. The chain uses TRBV10-2 and TRBJ2-7; D is possibly TRBD2 (6 bases). The CDR3 covers 17 residues. V lost 1 base and J lost 3, with 19 bases in between. Per the germline V gene, CDR1 is WSHSY and CDR2 is SAAADI.

Note on this clone: At one boundary the junction diverges from the germline segment, which might be a read error. The rearrangement links TRBV7-9 to TRBJ2-5, with unresolved D. Germline values: CDR1 SEHNR, CDR2 FQNEAQ (reference sequence). The CDR3 is made up of 12 amino acids. CDR3 nucleotide sequence: TGTTCCAGCAGCCTCCGCCAAGAGACCCAGTACTTC. Its protein is CSSSLRQETQYF.